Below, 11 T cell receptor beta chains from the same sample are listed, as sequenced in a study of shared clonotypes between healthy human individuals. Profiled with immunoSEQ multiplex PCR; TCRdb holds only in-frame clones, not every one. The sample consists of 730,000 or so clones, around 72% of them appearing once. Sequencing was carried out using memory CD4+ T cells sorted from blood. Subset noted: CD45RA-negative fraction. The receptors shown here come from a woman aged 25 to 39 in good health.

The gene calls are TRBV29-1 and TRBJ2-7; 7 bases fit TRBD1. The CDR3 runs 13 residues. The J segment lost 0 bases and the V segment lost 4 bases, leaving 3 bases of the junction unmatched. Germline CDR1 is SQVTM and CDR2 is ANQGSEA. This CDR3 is CSVVDRDSYEQYF. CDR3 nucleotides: TGCAGCGTTGTAGACAGGGACTCCTACGAGCAGTACTTC.

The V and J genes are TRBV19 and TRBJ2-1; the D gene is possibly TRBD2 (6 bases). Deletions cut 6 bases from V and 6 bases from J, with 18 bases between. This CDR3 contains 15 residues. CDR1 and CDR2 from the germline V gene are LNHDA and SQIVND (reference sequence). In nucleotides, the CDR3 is TGTGCCAGTAGCCCACGGGACTCACAGGTCAATGAGCAGTTCTTC. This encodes CASSPRDSQVNEQFF.

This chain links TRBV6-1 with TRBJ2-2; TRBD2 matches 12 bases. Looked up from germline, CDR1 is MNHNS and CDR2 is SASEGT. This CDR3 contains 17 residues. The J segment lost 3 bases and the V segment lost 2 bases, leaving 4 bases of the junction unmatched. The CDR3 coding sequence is TGTGCCAGCAGTGAAAAACTAGCGGGAGGTTACACCGGGGAGCTGTTTTTT. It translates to CASSEKLAGGYTGELFF.

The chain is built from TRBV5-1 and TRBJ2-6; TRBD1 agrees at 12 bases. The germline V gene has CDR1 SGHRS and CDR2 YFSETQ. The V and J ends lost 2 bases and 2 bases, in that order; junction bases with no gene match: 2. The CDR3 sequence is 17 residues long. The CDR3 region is CASSFGTGGTGANVLTF. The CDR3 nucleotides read TGCGCCAGCAGCTTCGGGACAGGGGGCACTGGGGCCAACGTCCTGACTTTC.

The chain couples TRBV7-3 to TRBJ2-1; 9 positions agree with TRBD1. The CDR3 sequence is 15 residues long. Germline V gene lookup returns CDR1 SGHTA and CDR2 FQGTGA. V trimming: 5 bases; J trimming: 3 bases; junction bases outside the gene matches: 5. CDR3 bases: TGTGCCAGCAGCCCGGACAGGGGTGACTACAATGAGCAGTTCTTC. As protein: CASSPDRGDYNEQFF. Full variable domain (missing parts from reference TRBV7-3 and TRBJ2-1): GAGVSQTPSNKVTEKGKYVELRCDPISGHTALYWYRQSLGQGPEFLIYFQGTGAADDSGLPNDRFFAVRPEGSVSTLKIQRTERGDSAVYLCASSPDRGDYNEQFFGPGTRLTVL.

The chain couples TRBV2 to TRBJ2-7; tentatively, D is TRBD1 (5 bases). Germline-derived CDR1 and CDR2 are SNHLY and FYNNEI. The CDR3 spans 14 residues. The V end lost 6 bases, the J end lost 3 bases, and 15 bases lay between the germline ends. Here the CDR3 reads CASSDGPGFYEQYF. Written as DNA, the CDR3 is TGTGCCAGCAGCGACGGTCCAGGGTTCTACGAGCAGTACTTC.

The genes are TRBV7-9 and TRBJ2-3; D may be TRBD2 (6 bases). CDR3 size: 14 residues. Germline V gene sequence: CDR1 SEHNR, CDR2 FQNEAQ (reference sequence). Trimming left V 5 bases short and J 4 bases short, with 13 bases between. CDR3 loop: CASSTRDFADTQYF. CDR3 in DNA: TGTGCCAGCAGCACGCGGGACTTTGCAGATACGCAGTATTTT.

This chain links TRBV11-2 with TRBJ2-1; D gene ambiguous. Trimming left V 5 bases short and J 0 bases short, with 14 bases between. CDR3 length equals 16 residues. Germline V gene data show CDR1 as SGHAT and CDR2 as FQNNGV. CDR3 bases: TGTGCCAGCAGCCCTCGGACCCACCCCTCCTACAATGAGCAGTTCTTC. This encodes CASSPRTHPSYNEQFF.

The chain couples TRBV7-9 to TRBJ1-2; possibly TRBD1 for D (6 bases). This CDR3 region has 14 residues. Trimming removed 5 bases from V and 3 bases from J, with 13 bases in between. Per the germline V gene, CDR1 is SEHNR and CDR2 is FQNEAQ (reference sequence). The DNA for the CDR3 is TGTGCCAGCAGCATGTACAGGGAAGACTATGGCTACACCTTC. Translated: CASSMYREDYGYTF.

The chain's CDR3 is CASNSAGGSTGELFF. The CDR3 DNA reads as TGCGCCAGCAACTCGGCGGGAGGATCCACCGGGGAGCTGTTTTTT. The chain recombines TRBV4-1 with TRBJ2-2; 8 bases are shared with TRBD2. The CDR3 contains 15 residues. The V and J ends lost 7 bases and 4 bases, in that order; junction bases with no gene match: 8. Germline V gene sequence: CDR1 MGHRA, CDR2 YSYEKL.

CDR3 in amino acids: CASSLAFVSGANVLTF. Written as DNA, the CDR3 is TGTGCCAGCAGCTTAGCGTTTGTCTCTGGGGCCAACGTCCTGACTTTC. The chain employs TRBV7-9 and TRBJ2-6; D gene uncertain. There are 16 residues in the CDR3. Germline V lookup: CDR1 SEHNR, CDR2 FQNEAQ (reference sequence). V lost 0 bases and J 0 bases, leaving 6 bases between the germline ends. The full variable domain, its missing parts supplied by reference TRBV7-9 and TRBJ2-6, is DTGVSQNPRHKITKRGQNVTFRCDPISEHNRLYWYRQTLGQGPEFLTYFQNEAQLEKSRLLSDRFSAERPKGSFSTLEIQRTEQGDSAMYLCASSLAFVSGANVLTFGAGSRLTVL.